This is a list of T cell receptor beta chains from one sample in a study of Ad26.COV2.S vaccination and SARS-CoV-2 variants. Sequencing used immunoSEQ multiplex PCR; TCRdb keeps in-frame clones, though not all of them. The sample records 440,000 or so clones, around 90% being singletons. Material: peripheral blood, obtained in a trial of Ad26.COV2.S vaccine versus placebo. Receptor source: a person between 18 and 65 years old who received the Ad26.COV2.S COVID-19 vaccine or a placebo. Each CDR3 is given with its conserved first and last residue. A D gene is named only where the DNA matches it firmly. Expanded clones get a size class; other rows say once, few or many, or leave the size out.

cdr3_aa	cdr3_nt	d_call	clone_size	v_call	j_call
CASSLAGGPAEQFF	TGTGCCAGCAGCTTAGCGGGAGGGCCGGCTGAGCAGTTCTTC	TRBD2	NA	TRBV7-3	TRBJ2-1
CAWSVSLLGEQYF	TGTGCCTGGAGTGTCAGCCTACTAGGCGAGCAGTACTTC	NA	NA	TRBV30	TRBJ2-7
CSVSEGPGGTEAFF	TGCAGCGTTTCAGAAGGTCCGGGGGGCACTGAAGCTTTCTTT	NA	few	TRBV29-1	TRBJ1-1
CASSPELGDTQYF	TGTGCCAGCTCACCCGAACTGGGGGATACGCAGTATTTT	NA	few	TRBV18	TRBJ2-3
CASGWTGFDEKLFF	TGTGCCAGCGGCTGGACAGGGTTCGACGAAAAACTGTTTTTT	TRBD1	NA	TRBV19	TRBJ1-4
CASSSDNFNQPQHF	TGTGCCAGCTCATCCGACAATTTTAATCAGCCCCAGCATTTT	NA	NA	TRBV18	TRBJ1-5
CASSLPTFSAGELFF	TGTGCCAGCAGCCTCCCGACGTTCAGCGCCGGGGAGCTGTTTTTT	NA	NA	TRBV5-4	TRBJ2-2
CASTRRVSGANVLTF	TGTGCCAGCACCAGACGTGTCTCTGGGGCCAACGTCCTGACTTTC	NA	NA	TRBV28	TRBJ2-6
CASSLGQRLWEQFF	TGCGCCAGCAGCTTGGGGCAGCGGCTTTGGGAGCAGTTCTTC	NA	NA	TRBV5-1	TRBJ2-1
CASSLGPSYEQYF	TGTGCCAGCAGCTTGGGGCCCTCCTACGAGCAGTACTTC	NA	NA	TRBV11-3	TRBJ2-7
CASSQDRPSGSRGQETQYF	TGTGCCAGCAGCCAAGATCGCCCTAGCGGGAGTCGGGGCCAAGAGACCCAGTACTTC	TRBD2	NA	TRBV4-2	TRBJ2-5
CASSVGGDPTEAFF	TGTGCCAGCAGCGTAGGGGGGGACCCTACTGAAGCTTTCTTT	NA	NA	TRBV9	TRBJ1-1
CASSFLQLQTAGELFF	TGTGCCAGCAGCTTTCTCCAGCTTCAGACAGCCGGGGAGCTGTTTTTT	NA	few	TRBV7-9	TRBJ2-2
CASSLAGTSGIYEQYF	TGTGCCAGCAGCTTGGCCGGGACTAGCGGGATCTACGAGCAGTACTTC	TRBD2	NA	TRBV5-5	TRBJ2-7
CASSWEGGRGQPQHF	TGCGCCAGCAGCTGGGAGGGGGGAAGGGGCCAGCCCCAGCATTTT	NA	once	TRBV5-1	TRBJ1-5
CASSGRSRGEQFF	TGTGCCAGCAGCGGGCGGTCTCGTGGTGAGCAGTTCTTC	NA	NA	TRBV7-3	TRBJ2-1
CASSVASGSAYEQYF	TGTGCCAGCAGCGTAGCCAGCGGGAGCGCGTACGAGCAGTACTTC	TRBD2	NA	TRBV9	TRBJ2-7
CASSLSTDTQYF	TGTGCCAGCAGCTTGAGCACAGATACGCAGTATTTT	NA	NA	TRBV11-1	TRBJ2-3
CATSPRTGGNEKLFF	TGTGCCACCAGCCCCCGGACAGGGGGGAATGAAAAACTGTTTTTT	TRBD1	NA	TRBV15	TRBJ1-4
CASSSQGSQPQHF	TGTGCCAGCAGCTCACAGGGGAGCCAGCCCCAGCATTTT	TRBD1	NA	TRBV5-6	TRBJ1-5
CASSAGTGQRYNEQFF	TGTGCCAGCAGCGCGGGGACGGGACAGCGATACAATGAGCAGTTCTTC	NA	NA	TRBV11-2	TRBJ2-1
CASSIGGWAYEQYF	TGTGCCAGTAGTATAGGAGGCTGGGCCTACGAGCAGTACTTC	NA	NA	TRBV19	TRBJ2-7
CASSYFAGGYEQYF	TGTGCCAGCAGTTACTTCGCGGGAGGTTACGAGCAGTACTTC	TRBD2	few	TRBV6-2/TRBV6-3	TRBJ2-7
CASSLAENSPLHF	TGTGCCAGCAGTTTAGCCGAAAATTCACCCCTCCACTTT	NA	NA	TRBV12-3/TRBV12-4	TRBJ1-6
CATSDQRSNQPQHF	TGTGCCACCAGTGATCAAAGGTCCAATCAGCCCCAGCATTTT	NA	NA	TRBV24-1	TRBJ1-5
CASSIAQIGFYSNQPQHF	TGTGCCAGTAGTATAGCGCAGATCGGATTTTATAGCAATCAGCCCCAGCATTTT	NA	NA	TRBV19	TRBJ1-5
CASSPLAGGLNEQFF	TGTGCCAGCAGCCCACTAGCGGGAGGACTAAATGAGCAGTTCTTC	TRBD2	NA	TRBV28	TRBJ2-1
CASSYSLTRGETQYF	TGTGCCAGCAGTTACTCGTTGACACGGGGAGAGACCCAGTACTTC	NA	NA	TRBV6-2/TRBV6-3	TRBJ2-5
CAIRGDRDRDTQYF	TGTGCCATCAGGGGGGACAGGGACCGAGATACGCAGTATTTT	TRBD1	NA	TRBV10-3	TRBJ2-3
CASRVLAAFF	TGTGCCAGCAGGGTATTGGCGGCTTTCTTT	NA	NA	TRBV2	TRBJ1-1
CASSAGASGTSDTQYF	TGTGCCAGCAGTGCCGGGGCTAGCGGGACGTCAGATACGCAGTATTTT	TRBD2	NA	TRBV2	TRBJ2-3
CASSARGDGTEAFF	TGTGCCAGCAGTGCTCGGGGGGATGGCACTGAAGCTTTCTTT	NA	NA	TRBV7-2	TRBJ1-1
CASFPTAPLGEQYF	TGTGCCAGCTTTCCGACAGCGCCTTTGGGCGAGCAGTACTTC	NA	NA	TRBV28	TRBJ2-7
CASSYRTSGRTYLHEQFF	TGTGCCAGCAGCTATAGGACTAGCGGGAGGACCTACCTACATGAGCAGTTCTTC	TRBD2	once	TRBV7-9	TRBJ2-1
CASLSLPGQGTTGELFF	TGCGCCAGCCTTTCTCTTCCGGGACAAGGGACCACCGGGGAGCTGTTTTTT	NA	NA	TRBV4-1	TRBJ2-2
CSAVSGQGNYEQYF	TGCAGCGCCGTCTCAGGACAGGGAAACTACGAGCAGTACTTC	TRBD1	NA	TRBV29-1	TRBJ2-7
CASSFEGENTEAFF	TGTGCCAGCAGTTTCGAGGGAGAGAACACTGAAGCTTTCTTT	NA	once	TRBV28	TRBJ1-1
CASSYSVWGGYTF	TGTGCCAGCAGTTACTCTGTCTGGGGTGGCTACACCTTC	NA	NA	TRBV6-5	TRBJ1-2
CASSPGGVSSNTIYF	TGTGCCAGCAGCCCAGGGGGGGTCAGTAGTAACACCATATATTTT	TRBD1	NA	TRBV5-4	TRBJ1-3